What follows are 8 T cell receptor beta chains derived from one specimen sequenced in a study of blood T cell repertoires in COVID-19. The method was immunoSEQ multiplex PCR; TCRdb's version includes in-frame clones alone and lacks a portion of them. Here the sample spans 100,000 or so clones, 81% being singletons. What was sequenced was peripheral blood. These receptors were collected from a woman aged 70-85 years with acute or convalescent COVID-19.

A single count supports this clone. The chain uses TRBV5-1 and TRBJ2-5; 11 bases align to TRBD2. After removal of 4 bases from V and 1 base from J, the junction contained 3 bases not matched to a gene. CDR1 and CDR2 (germline): SGHRS, YFSETQ. The CDR3 length is 15 residues. DNA of the CDR3: TGCGCCAGCAGCCAAGGGACTAGCGGCCAAGAGACCCAGTACTTC. Amino acid sequence: CASSQGTSGQETQYF. Full variable domain (remainder filled in from reference TRBV5-1 and TRBJ2-5): KAGVTQTPRYLIKTRGQQVTLSCSPISGHRSVSWYQQTPGQGLQFLFEYFSETQRNKGNFPGRFSGRQFSNSRSEMNVSTLELGDSALYLCASSQGTSGQETQYFGPGTRLLVL.

This sequence joins TRBV28 and TRBJ1-1, with D possibly being TRBD1 (6 bases). This CDR3 region has 16 residues. CDR1 and CDR2 from the germline V gene are MDHEN and SYDVKM. Trimming took 4 bases from V and 1 from J, leaving 16 bases between them. CDR3 sequence (DNA): TGTGCCAGCAGTTCCCACGTGGGACACGAGAACACTGAAGCTTTCTTT. It encodes CASSSHVGHENTEAFF.

This rearrangement joins TRBV7-2 to TRBJ1-1; perhaps TRBD1 as D (5 bases). The CDR3 runs to 15 residues. Per the germline V gene, CDR1 is SGHTA and CDR2 is FQGNSA. Trimming cost V 3 bases and J 0 bases, with 11 bases left between them. CDR3 nucleotide sequence: TGTGCCAGCAGCTTGACGCGGGGCATGAACACTGAAGCTTTCTTT. Residues: CASSLTRGMNTEAFF.

In this sample, this clone turned up once. The CDR3 loop is CASSLYYEQYF. CDR3 bases: TGTGCCAGCAGCCTCTACTACGAGCAGTACTTC. The chain combines TRBV2 with TRBJ2-7; D ambiguous. Germline V gives CDR1 SNHLY, CDR2 FYNNEI. The CDR3 length is 11 residues. V shed 6 bases and J shed 3 bases, with 6 bases lying between them.

The V and J genes are TRBV18 and TRBJ1-5; D might be TRBD1 (5 bases). Germline V gives CDR1 KGHSH, CDR2 LQKENI. CDR3 length: 14 residues. The V gene lost 3 bases and the J gene lost 7 bases, with 13 bases spanning the gap. The CDR3 coding sequence is TGTGCCAGCTCACCTGGGGGGACCGGGCAGCCCCAGCATTTT. Translation gives CASSPGGTGQPQHF.

This clone has just one count. Relative to the germline gene, one junction end is altered; a read error may explain this. This chain's CDR3 is CASSTYSEQFF. DNA of the CDR3: TGTGCCAGTAGTACGTACAGTGAGCAGTTCTTC. The rearrangement uses TRBV19 and TRBJ2-1, with no clear D. This CDR3 region has 11 residues. The V gene's germline CDR1 is LNHDA and CDR2 SQIVND (reference sequence).

The chain uses TRBV5-8 and TRBJ1-2; no firm D call. This CDR3 is 13 amino acids long. Trimming left V 2 bases short and J 1 base short, with 6 bases between. Germline V gives CDR1 SGHTS, CDR2 YDEGEE. The CDR3 here is CASSLLNNYGYTF. CDR3 sequence (DNA): TGTGCCAGCAGCTTACTGAATAACTATGGCTACACCTTC.

The table lists this clone with a count of one. The chain carries TRBV2 and TRBJ1-3; D call uncertain. Germline loops: CDR1 SNHLY, CDR2 FYNNEI. Trimming took off 6 bases at V and 2 bases at J, with 14 bases between the two ends. The CDR3 covers 15 residues. The CDR3, as DNA: TGTGCCAGCAGCGAGGGCTTGAGACCTGGAAACACCATATATTTT. As protein: CASSEGLRPGNTIYF.